A single sample is the source of the 18 T cell receptor beta chains below, sequenced in a study of tumor-infiltrating lymphocytes in primary liver carcinoma. TCR beta cDNA was prepared out of 500 ng total RNA by means of a constant-region primer. Three-round nested multiplex PCR performed with slightly modified ARM-PCR produced the TCR beta libraries. TRBV1-TRBV30 forward primers paired with a C-beta reverse primer were used in the first two PCR rounds, which ran roughly 9 cycles each. TCRdb ran MiXCR on the multiplex PCR reads and lists one entry per CDR3 protein. The sample yields approximately 53,000 distinct CDR3 sequences, 60% to 80% seen once. Co-extracting RNA and DNA was done with roughly 18-32 mg of unsorted bulk tissue as input. The sequenced sample was liver tumor tissue from sampling region 5. Subset reported: tumor region T5, tumor centre. These TCRs come from a man aged 40-49 years with primary liver carcinoma and hepatitis B virus infection.

The gene calls are TRBV7-9 and TRBJ2-1, with 14 bases identical to TRBD2. This CDR3 is 16 amino acids long. The J segment lost 6 bases and the V segment lost 6 bases, leaving 7 bases of the junction unmatched. The germline gives CDR1 SEHNR, CDR2 FQNEAQ (reference sequence). The CDR3 sequence: CASRNPGTSGSNEQFF. The CDR3 coding sequence is TGTGCCAGCAGGAACCCTGGGACTAGCGGGAGCAATGAGCAGTTCTTC.

Details on this clonotype: The junction departs from germline at one end; a sequencing error may be responsible. The gene calls are TRBV28 and TRBJ2-2; D tentatively fits TRBD1 or TRBD2 (5 bases each). This CDR3 is 15 amino acids long. The germline CDR1 and CDR2 sequences are MDHEN and SYDVKM. This chain's CDR3 is CASSPGPSNAGELFF. In DNA form, the CDR3 reads TGTGCCAGCAGCCCGGGACCGTCGAACGCCGGGGAGCTGTTTTTT.

Remarks on this clonotype: One junction end disagrees with the germline gene, perhaps due to a read error. The DNA of the CDR3 is TGTACCAGCAGCTTCGAGTGGAATCAGAGGGAGACCCAGTACTTC. The encoded protein is CTSSFEWNQRETQYF. The chain combines TRBV11-2 with TRBJ2-5, with D hard to call. The CDR3 loop spans 15 amino acids. CDR1 and CDR2 (germline): SGHAT, FQNNGV.

This clonotype was seen a few times. V is TRBV7-7 and J is TRBJ2-1, with D perhaps matching TRBD1 (5 bases). CDR3 size: 14 residues. V was pared by 4 bases and J by 0 bases, with 7 bases between. Germline CDR1 reads SSHAT; CDR2 reads FNYEAQ (reference sequence). The CDR3 loop is CASSYDSSYNEQFF. The CDR3 nucleotides are TGTGCCAGCAGCTACGACAGCTCCTACAATGAGCAGTTCTTC. The full variable domain, completed using reference TRBV7-7 and TRBJ2-1, is GAGVSQSPRYKVTKRGQDVTLRCDPISSHATLYWYQQALGQGPEFLTYFNYEAQPDKSGLPSDRFSAERPEGSISTLTIQRTEQRDSAMYRCASSYDSSYNEQFFGPGTRLTVL.

For this clonotype: The CDR3 does not close with the conserved phenylalanine or tryptophan, likely indicating a read error. It is unclear where the CDR3 begins or ends on the DNA, so no DNA is shown, and the CDR3 is as TCRdb lists it. V gene TRBV12-3 or TRBV12-4 combines with J gene TRBJ1-5; TRBD1 is the table's D call and was not checked against the DNA. The CDR3 has 15 residues if both end residues are counted. CDR3 in amino acids: CASARGTAINQPRHL.

As regards this clonotype: One end of the junction varies from germline; a read error may be responsible. This chain links TRBV5-4 with TRBJ2-7; the D gene could be TRBD1 or TRBD2 (5 bases each). This CDR3 spans 14 amino acids. Germline values: CDR1 SGHNT, CDR2 YYREEE (reference sequence). The CDR3 region has the DNA TGTGCCAGCAGCTCTAACCAAGAAGGGACCGAGCAGTGCTTC. Translating gives CASSSNQEGTEQCF. The whole variable domain, remainder taken from reference TRBV5-4 and TRBJ2-7, is ETGVTQSPTHLIKTRGQQVTLRCSSQSGHNTVSWYQQALGQGPQFIFQYYREEENGRGNFPPRFSGLQFPNYSSELNVNALELDDSALYLCASSSNQEGTEQCFGPGTRLTVT.

With respect to this clonotype: Here the CDR3 omits its conserved ending phenylalanine or tryptophan, so a read error is the likely source. The DNA is left out, because the CDR3 cannot be placed on it with certainty; the CDR3 is given as TCRdb lists it. This sequence joins TRBV11-3 and TRBJ2-1. Germline CDR1 and CDR2: SGHNT and YENEEA. The CDR3 sequence runs 12 residues, both termini included. This CDR3 is CASSLNANDWFC.

This clonotype was observed a handful of times. This may come from a read error, since a much larger clone is one base off. The chain has TRBV28 and TRBJ2-7; D assignment may be TRBD1 or TRBD2 (5 bases each). Looked up from germline, CDR1 is MDHEN and CDR2 is SYDVKM. V gave up 8 bases and J gave up 5 bases, with 19 bases separating them. There are 14 residues in the CDR3. The CDR3 loop reads CASGSGTAAHEQYF. CDR3 nucleotides: TGTGCCAGCGGATCAGGGACGGCTGCCCACGAGCAGTACTTC.

A remark on this clonotype: No conserved phenylalanine or tryptophan ends this CDR3, so it is likely a read error. This chain connects TRBV14 to TRBJ2-1, with D hard to call. From germline, CDR1 is SGHDN and CDR2 FVKESK. There are 14 residues in the CDR3. V lost 1 base and J lost 12, with 16 bases in between. CDR3 in DNA: TGTGCCAGCAGCCAAGGAAGGGCGTCGAGTGCGCAGTTCCTC. Amino acid sequence: CASSQGRASSAQFL.

The rearrangement links TRBV30 to TRBJ2-7, with 7 bases that match TRBD2. The length of the CDR3 is 13 residues. Germline CDR1 reads GTSNPN; CDR2 reads SVGIG (reference sequence). With 8 bases clipped from V and 6 bases from J, the junction kept 13 bases outside the gene matches. The CDR3 sequence is CARGVLGRGEQYF. The DNA of the CDR3 is TGTGCCAGGGGAGTTTTGGGGAGGGGCGAGCAGTACTTC. Full variable domain (outside the CDR3, taken from reference TRBV30 and TRBJ2-7): SQTIHQWPATLVQPVGSPLSLECTVEGTSNPNLYWYRQAAGRGLQLLFYSVGIGQISSEVPQNLSASRPQDRQFILSSKKLLLSDSGFYLCARGVLGRGEQYFGPGTRLTVT.

Note on this clonotype: The junction departs from the called germline gene at one end, perhaps through a read error. The chain uses TRBV20-1 and TRBJ1-6; D is undetermined. In germline, CDR1 is DFQATT, CDR2 SNEGSKA (reference sequence). The CDR3 covers 16 residues. CDR3 DNA: TGCAATGCTAGAGATCAAGGCCGTACGGGAAATTCACCCCTCCACTTT. Protein: CNARDQGRTGNSPLHF.

This clonotype was counted ten times or more. The rearrangement links TRBV15 to TRBJ2-4, with a weak D call TRBD2 (5 bases). V gave up 0 bases and J gave up 0 bases, with 12 bases separating them. Germline V gene lookup returns CDR1 LNHNV and CDR2 YYDKDF (reference sequence). The CDR3 loop spans 17 amino acids. The CDR3 reads CATSRDSSGLAKNIQYF. The CDR3 nucleotides are TGTGCCACCAGCAGAGACTCCAGCGGCTTAGCCAAAAACATTCAGTACTTC.

Notes on this clonotype: Its ends do not fully match the called genes, so a read error is possible. This rearrangement joins TRBV11-1 to TRBJ2-7, with D possibly being TRBD2 (5 bases). The CDR3 totals 17 residues. CDR1 SGHAT and CDR2 FQDESV come from the germline V gene (reference sequence). The CDR3 spells CVSSLGPAGESSYEPYF. The CDR3 bases are TGTGTCAGCAGCTTAGGGCCGGCGGGTGAAAGCTCTTACGAGCCGTACTTC.

V gene TRBV5-1 combines with J gene TRBJ1-5; D not certain. V lost 0 bases to trimming and J lost 4 bases, with 8 bases between them. This CDR3 has 14 amino acids. Germline CDR1 and CDR2: SGHRS and YFSETQ. The CDR3 nucleotides read TGCGCCAGCAGCTTGGACTCGGAGAATCAGCCCCAGCATTTT. Encoded protein: CASSLDSENQPQHF.

In this sample, this clonotype turned up a few times. This chain connects TRBV7-9 to TRBJ2-7, with TRBD1 matching 7 bases. CDR3 length: 12 residues. CDR1 is SEHNR, CDR2 FQNEAQ, per germline (reference sequence). DNA of the CDR3: TGTATCAGCAGCCAGGGACAGAGCGAGCAGTACTTC. This translates into CISSQGQSEQYF.

Notes on this clonotype: One end of the junction varies from germline; a read error may be responsible. CDR3 nucleotide sequence: TGCACCAGCAGTGAGATAATCAACAATGAGCAGTTCTTC. Translation: CTSSEIINNEQFF. The rearrangement links TRBV5-1 to TRBJ2-1; D ambiguous. CDR3 size: 13 residues. Germline assignment: CDR1 SGHRS and CDR2 YFSETQ. The variable domain in full, completed from reference TRBV5-1 and TRBJ2-1, reads KAGVTQTPRYLIKTRGQQVTLSCSPISGHRSVSWYQQTPGQGLQFLFEYFSETQRNKGNFPGRFSGRQFSNSRSEMNVSTLELGDSALYLCTSSEIINNEQFFGPGTRLTVL.

This clonotype was seen a handful of times. The chain carries TRBV29-1 and TRBJ2-7; D assignment may be TRBD1 or TRBD2 (5 bases each). Germline V gene data show CDR1 as SQVTM and CDR2 as ANQGSEA. With 7 bases removed from V and 2 bases from J, the gap between germline ends came to 21 bases. CDR3 length: 15 residues. CDR3 nucleotides: TGCAGCGCCACATCTGGGACCGGCACTCCCTACGAGCAGTACTTC. Encoded protein: CSATSGTGTPYEQYF.

Only one count was recorded for this clonotype. No conserved phenylalanine or tryptophan ends this CDR3, so it is likely a read error. V is TRBV6-1 and J is TRBJ2-5; no reliable D call. The CDR3 consists of 11 residues. Germline V CDR1 and CDR2: MNHNS, SASEGT. The CDR3 sequence: CTSSELVTQYL. The DNA for the CDR3 is TGTACCAGCAGTGAATTGGTAACCCAGTACTTA.